The 8 T cell receptor beta chains below all came from one sample that was sequenced in a study of CXCR3-negative and CXCR3-positive naive CD8 T cells. Study results and caveats: Naive cells that were CXCR3-positive had more hydrophobic TRB CDR3s (compared with CXCR3-negative naive cells).

Carrying UMI labels, the TRB cDNA libraries were prepared through 5' RACE. For each CDR3 protein, TCRdb gives one entry from its re-call of the 5' RACE reads, without DNA. The sample data list around 95,000 distinct CDR3 sequences. No antigen is known for these receptors. The sequenced sample consisted of naive CXCR3+ CD8+ T cells from blood. Subset reported: CD45RO-CCR7+CD27+CD95- naive CD8+ T cells expressing CXCR3 (TNR3+). These receptors all stem from a human donor in good health. Some clones in this sample may be carry-over from other donors' samples.

The gene calls are TRBV7-2 and TRBJ2-6. This CDR3 is 15 amino acids long. CDR1 SGHTA and CDR2 FQGNSA come from the germline V gene. This CDR3 is CASSPSSSGANVLTF.

The genes are TRBV5-1 and TRBJ2-7; TCRdb picks TRBD1, but there is no DNA to check that call. In germline, CDR1 is SGHRS, CDR2 YFSETQ. The CDR3 is made up of 14 amino acids. The CDR3 region is CASSLGTGTHEQYF.

The rearrangement links TRBV7-9 to TRBJ2-1; TCRdb's assignment of TRBD2 cannot be checked, as there is no DNA. CDR1 is SEHNR and CDR2 is FQNEAQ in the germline V gene (reference sequence). This CDR3 is built from 15 residues. The CDR3 here is CASPHPERSSNEQFF.

This rearrangement joins TRBV28 to TRBJ2-3; the TCRdb D gene call, TRBD2, has no DNA to confirm it. The CDR3 extends over 13 amino acids. The germline V gene encodes CDR1 MDHEN and CDR2 SYDVKM. CDR3 in amino acids: CASIGRGADTQYF.

The chain carries TRBV5-5 and TRBJ2-7; TCRdb returns TRBD1, unconfirmable since there is no DNA. CDR3 length equals 19 residues. In germline, CDR1 is SGHKS, CDR2 YYEKEE (reference sequence). CDR3 sequence reads: CASSLLSGTGRTQSYEQYF.

CDR3 in amino acids: CASSQTLDGNTEAFF. The V and J genes are TRBV7-6 and TRBJ1-1. CDR3 length equals 15 residues. CDR1 is SGHVS and CDR2 is FNYEAQ in the germline V gene.

The chain couples TRBV9 to TRBJ2-1; the D gene TCRdb calls, TRBD2, cannot be checked with no DNA. The CDR3 is made up of 14 amino acids. Germline V gene lookup returns CDR1 SGDLS and CDR2 YYNGEE. The CDR3 reads CASSLGAGSYEQFF.

V usage is TRBV29-1 and J usage is TRBJ2-7; lacking DNA, the TRBD1 call made by TCRdb goes unchecked. Germline V gene sequence: CDR1 SQVTM, CDR2 ANQGSEA. There are 12 residues in the CDR3. Here the CDR3 reads CSVVTGRDEQYF.